This T cell receptor beta chain was identified in a study of T cell clusters in autoimmune cytopenias. Germline V gene sequence: CDR1 MNHEY, CDR2 SVGAGI. The CDR3 extends over 16 amino acids. By frequency, this clonotype registers medium-sized. Each sample's input was 250 ng genomic DNA, 38,000 or so genome equivalents. TRB rearrangements were amplified by touch-down multiplex PCR with mixed TRB-A/B primers. TCRdb reworked the multiplex PCR reads into one entry per CDR3 protein, no DNA. The sample has 9,500 to 14,000 distinct CDR3 sequences. These data were likewise used in another study, on T cell repertoires in aging, cancer and after chemotherapy. That report notes: Compared with age-matched healthy donors, untreated hematological or solid cancer patients showed higher blood TCR clonality.

This clonotype was sampled from a human donor in good health. Sequenced material: peripheral blood. The rearrangement links TRBV6-5 to TRBJ2-1; TCRdb's D call, TRBD2, is unchecked because there is no DNA. CDR3 residues: CASTSRAGGGFNEQFF.